This TCR beta chain is drawn from a study of T cells of healthy individuals. The V end was cut by 3 bases, the J end by 6 bases, with 12 bases between. The length of the CDR3 is 14 residues. This clonotype was seen more than once but under ten times. From the 5' RACE reads, TCRdb called clonotypes with MiXCR, one entry per CDR3 protein. The repertoire consists of 90,000 to 100,000 distinct CDR3 sequences, with 17% occurring once and the leading ten covering over 5%. The chain recombines TRBV12-3 or TRBV12-4 with TRBJ1-5; D call uncertain. This clonotype was obtained from a human donor in good health. CDR3 sequence (DNA): TGTGCCAGCAGTTTTACGGGCAACGGTCAGCCCCAGCATTTT. It yields the protein CASSFTGNGQPQHF.